Listed here are 24 T cell receptor beta chains from one sample, sequenced in a study of vaccination and CD4 T cells after COVID-19. The treatment: roughly 11-day PBMC culture with coronavirus spike peptide pools or control peptides (ViraFEST assay). The unexposed donor gave CD4+ T cells before the COVID-19 pandemic (2011-2018). The Oncomine TCR Beta short-read assay sequenced DNA from cultured CD4+ T cells. MiXCR, applied by TCRdb to the PCR reads, yields one record per CDR3 protein. The sample holds about 5,700 distinct CDR3 sequences, roughly 27% seen once. Their specific antigens are unknown. Sequencing used CD4+ T cells from blood, cultured in vitro. Receptor source: a human donor in good health.

This chain connects TRBV5-8 to TRBJ2-6; tentative D call: TRBD1 (6 bases). There are 18 residues in the CDR3. Trimming took 4 bases from V and 0 from J, leaving 17 bases between them. Germline lookup yields CDR1 SGHTS and CDR2 YDEGEE. The CDR3 region is CASSLGWDIFSGANVLTF. CDR3 sequence (DNA): TGTGCCAGCAGCCTAGGTTGGGACATATTCTCTGGGGCCAACGTCCTGACTTTC.

The chain joins TRBV5-4 to TRBJ2-7; D not certain. The CDR3 runs to 11 residues. Trimming removed 0 bases at V and 6 bases at J, with 4 bases between. CDR1 and CDR2 from the germline V gene are SGHNT and YYREEE (reference sequence). The CDR3 coding sequence is TGTGCCAGCAGCTTGGGTCCCGAGCAGTACTTC. It codes for CASSLGPEQYF.

Here the CDR3 reads CASTQGGEQFF. The CDR3 DNA sequence: TGTGCCAGCACCCAGGGAGGTGAGCAGTTCTTC. This chain uses TRBV6-1 with TRBJ2-1, with D perhaps TRBD2 (6 bases). The CDR3 runs 11 residues. From germline, CDR1 is MNHNS and CDR2 SASEGT. V gave up 7 bases and J gave up 9 bases, with 10 bases separating them.

This clonotype rates as medium-sized. The V gene is TRBV6-1, the J gene TRBJ1-5; TRBD1 matches 7 bases. From germline, CDR1 is MNHNS and CDR2 SASEGT. The CDR3 runs 13 residues. Losses at the gene ends were 6 bases for V and 5 bases for J; bases not matched to a gene: 4. CDR3 nucleotide sequence: TGTGCCAGCAGCCCGGACAGGCATCAGCCCCAGCATTTT. Its translation is CASSPDRHQPQHF.

Only a few counts were recorded for this clonotype. The V and J genes are TRBV20-1 and TRBJ1-1; the D is unclear. The V and J ends lost 3 bases and 5 bases respectively, with 19 bases between them. The CDR3 consists of 15 residues. Germline V CDR1 and CDR2: DFQATT, SNEGSKA (reference sequence). CDR3 residues: CSASSSSGVGTEAFF. DNA for the CDR3: TGCAGTGCTAGTTCCTCCAGCGGGGTTGGGACTGAAGCTTTCTTT.

The chain recombines TRBV30 with TRBJ2-7; 8 bases align to TRBD2. Germline V gene sequence: CDR1 GTSNPN, CDR2 SVGIG (reference sequence). V lost 1 base, J lost 4 bases, and 9 bases stayed unmatched. The length of the CDR3 is 15 residues. The CDR3 region has the DNA TGTGCCTGGAGTGCTAGTCGACTAGCGAGATACGAGCAGTACTTC. Its protein product is CAWSASRLARYEQYF. Full variable domain (outside the CDR3, taken from reference TRBV30 and TRBJ2-7): SQTIHQWPATLVQPVGSPLSLECTVEGTSNPNLYWYRQAAGRGLQLLFYSVGIGQISSEVPQNLSASRPQDRQFILSSKKLLLSDSGFYLCAWSASRLARYEQYFGPGTRLTVT.

By share, this clonotype ranks as medium-sized. The V and J genes are TRBV20-1 and TRBJ2-7; possibly TRBD1 for D (6 bases). Germline V gene lookup returns CDR1 DFQATT and CDR2 SNEGSKA (reference sequence). There are 13 residues in the CDR3. V lost 3 bases, J lost 3 bases, and 12 bases lay in between. CDR3 region: CSASRDNFYEQYF. CDR3 DNA: TGCAGTGCTAGCCGGGACAACTTCTACGAGCAGTACTTC.

The sample holds a few counts of this clonotype. This chain connects TRBV10-1 to TRBJ2-5; 7 nucleotides match TRBD1. The trim removed 0 bases at V and 5 bases at J, leaving 12 bases unmatched. The germline V gene has CDR1 WNHNN and CDR2 SYGVQD (reference sequence). The CDR3 is 17 residues long. The CDR3 spells CASSESVGDRWTETQYF. The CDR3 bases are TGCGCCAGCAGTGAGTCTGTAGGGGACAGATGGACGGAGACCCAGTACTTC.

The chain is built from TRBV5-6 and TRBJ1-1, with D unclear. Germline V gene lookup returns CDR1 SGHDT and CDR2 YYEEEE. V lost 3 bases, J lost 5 bases, and 8 bases lay in between. The CDR3 runs 12 residues. Written as DNA, the CDR3 is TGTGCCAGCAGCTCAGGTGAAACTGAAGCTTTCTTT. This sequence encodes CASSSGETEAFF. The whole variable domain, filled in from reference TRBV5-6 and TRBJ1-1, reads DAGVTQSPTHLIKTRGQQVTLRCSPKSGHDTVSWYQQALGQGPQFIFQYYEEEERQRGNFPDRFSGHQFPNYSSELNVNALLLGDSALYLCASSSGETEAFFGQGTRLTVV.

The CDR3 nucleotides read TGTGCCAGCGCCCTCCCGACTAGCGGATACAATGAGCAGTTCTTC. Translated, it gives CASALPTSGYNEQFF. The chain couples TRBV6-1 to TRBJ2-1; 9 bases fit TRBD2. The CDR3 has 15 residues. V shed 8 bases, J shed 4 bases, and the junction held 9 bases outside the gene matches. The germline CDR1 and CDR2 sequences are MNHNS and SASEGT.

This clonotype has a handful of counts. The CDR3 nucleotides are TGTGCCATCAGGCAACAGGGGCTCTATGGCTACACCTTC. It translates to CAIRQQGLYGYTF. The rearrangement joins TRBV10-3 to TRBJ1-2; 7 bases line up with TRBD1. CDR3 length equals 13 residues. Germline CDR1 ENHRY, CDR2 SYGVKD. V lost 6 bases, J lost 4 bases, and 5 bases stayed unmatched.

The chain employs TRBV7-8 and TRBJ2-7; TRBD1 or TRBD2 may be the D gene (6 bases each). Trimming took 5 bases from V and 5 from J, leaving 16 bases between them. The CDR3 consists of 14 residues. Germline CDR1 SGHVS, CDR2 FQNEAQ. DNA for the CDR3: TGTGCCAGCAGCGAACCGGGGGCCGGGGACGAGCAGTACTTC. It specifies CASSEPGAGDEQYF.

This clonotype was seen more than once but under ten times. The rearrangement joins TRBV7-9 to TRBJ2-7; D gene ambiguous. V dropped 3 bases and J dropped 5 bases, with 8 bases sitting between them. This CDR3 is 12 amino acids long. Germline V gene data show CDR1 as SEHNR and CDR2 as FQNEAQ (reference sequence). The CDR3 sequence is CASSFSYDEQYF. The CDR3 region has the DNA TGTGCCAGCAGCTTTTCTTACGACGAGCAGTACTTC.

This clonotype is labeled as medium-sized. The chain couples TRBV6-1 to TRBJ1-5; D is possibly TRBD1 (5 bases). The CDR3 is 13 residues long. Trimming removed 7 bases from V and 5 bases from J, with 12 bases in between. CDR1 MNHNS and CDR2 SASEGT come from the germline V gene. CDR3 DNA: TGTGCCAGCAAGAGGGGTCGCGATCAGCCCCAGCATTTT. Translated: CASKRGRDQPQHF.

The chain couples TRBV20-1 to TRBJ1-5, with no clear D. Trimming stripped 6 bases from V and 2 bases from J, with 17 bases between. There are 15 residues in the CDR3. CDR1 and CDR2 (germline): DFQATT, SNEGSKA (reference sequence). The CDR3 bases are TGCAGTGCCCGAAGGACCCAGGATGGCAATCAGCCCCAGCATTTT. Protein: CSARRTQDGNQPQHF.

This clonotype was seen a handful of times. The rearrangement links TRBV6-2 or TRBV6-3 to TRBJ1-5; possible D gene TRBD1, 6 bases. The CDR3 loop spans 14 amino acids. In germline, CDR1 is MNHEY, CDR2 SVGEGT. V was trimmed by 2 bases and J by 5 bases, leaving 10 bases between them. The CDR3 nucleotides read TGTGCCAGCAGTTACAGGACAGCCGATCAGCCCCAGCATTTT. Translation: CASSYRTADQPQHF.

The rearrangement uses TRBV20-1 and TRBJ2-3; D unresolved. Germline-derived CDR1 and CDR2 are DFQATT and SNEGSKA (reference sequence). V lost 6 bases to trimming and J lost 0 bases, with 10 bases between them. The CDR3 extends over 13 amino acids. CDR3 region: CSAPMASTDTQYF. The DNA of the CDR3 is TGCAGTGCGCCGATGGCTAGCACAGATACGCAGTATTTT.

The J gene is TRBJ1-2, the V gene TRBV4-2; unclear D gene. The CDR3 contains 15 residues. The V end lost 0 bases, the J end lost 6 bases, and 14 bases lay between the germline ends. Germline V gives CDR1 LGHNA, CDR2 YNFKEQ. The CDR3 DNA reads as TGTGCCAGCAGCCAAGAGCTCAGAGCCTTCGATGGCTACACCTTC. Encoded protein: CASSQELRAFDGYTF.

As concerns this clonotype: A junction end diverges from the germline sequence, so it may reflect a read error. The CDR3 region has the DNA TGTGCCACCAGTAACGGAGCGAACACTGATGCTTTCTTT. Its protein product is CATSNGANTDAFF. The chain uses TRBV24-1 and TRBJ1-1; D is ambiguous. This CDR3 contains 13 residues. Germline CDR1 KGHDR, CDR2 SFDVKD.

This clonotype rates as medium-sized. V usage is TRBV27 and J usage is TRBJ2-1; 8 bases are shared with TRBD1. V shed 9 bases, J shed 8 bases, and the junction held 6 bases outside the gene matches. From germline, CDR1 is MNHEY and CDR2 SMNVEV (reference sequence). The length of the CDR3 is 12 residues. The CDR3 reads CASRPQGDEQFF. CDR3 DNA: TGTGCCAGTCGGCCACAGGGGGATGAGCAGTTCTTC.

The rearrangement joins TRBV3-1 to TRBJ1-1; D remains ambiguous. V lost 1 base and J lost 1, with 7 bases in between. The CDR3 covers 14 residues. CDR1 and CDR2 (germline): LGHDT, YNNKEL (reference sequence). CDR3 sequence: CASSQGGPNTEAFF. Here the CDR3 DNA reads TGTGCCAGCAGCCAAGGAGGGCCGAACACTGAAGCTTTCTTT.

This clonotype turned up a few times. This rearrangement joins TRBV7-2 to TRBJ2-7; possibly TRBD1 or TRBD2 for D (5 bases each). Germline CDR1 is SGHTA and CDR2 is FQGNSA. V was pared by 2 bases and J by 2 bases, with 16 bases between. The CDR3 runs 16 residues. CDR3 protein: CASSLISSVGAYEQYF. The CDR3, as DNA: TGTGCCAGCAGCTTAATCTCCTCAGTGGGGGCCTACGAGCAGTACTTC.

V is TRBV5-5 and J is TRBJ1-5; 7 positions agree with TRBD1. Germline-derived CDR1 and CDR2 are SGHKS and YYEKEE (reference sequence). CDR3 length: 16 residues. With 0 bases clipped from V and 5 bases from J, the junction kept 8 bases outside the gene matches. CDR3 coding DNA: TGTGCCAGCAGCTTGGACGTAGGGGGCCCCGATCAGCCCCAGCATTTT. Amino acid sequence: CASSLDVGGPDQPQHF.

V and J are TRBV10-1 and TRBJ2-3, with D possibly matching TRBD2 (7 bases). The CDR3 contains 15 residues. Germline CDR1 and CDR2: WNHNN and SYGVQD (reference sequence). V lost 1 base to trimming and J lost 4 bases, with 12 bases between them. CDR3: CASSEFKGGPDTQYF. CDR3 sequence (DNA): TGCGCCAGCAGTGAGTTCAAGGGGGGGCCAGATACGCAGTATTTT.